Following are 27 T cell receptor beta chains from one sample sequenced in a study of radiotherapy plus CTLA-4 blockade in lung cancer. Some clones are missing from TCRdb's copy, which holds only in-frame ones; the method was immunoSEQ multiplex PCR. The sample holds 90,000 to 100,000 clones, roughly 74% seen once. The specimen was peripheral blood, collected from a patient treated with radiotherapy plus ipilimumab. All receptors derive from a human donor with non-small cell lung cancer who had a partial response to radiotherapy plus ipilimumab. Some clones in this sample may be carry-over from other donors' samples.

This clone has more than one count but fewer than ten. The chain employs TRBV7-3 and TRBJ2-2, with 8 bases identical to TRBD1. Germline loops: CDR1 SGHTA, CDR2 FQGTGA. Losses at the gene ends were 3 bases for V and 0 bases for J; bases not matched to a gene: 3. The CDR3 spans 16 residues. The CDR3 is CASSFLGQANTGELFF. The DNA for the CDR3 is TGTGCCAGCAGCTTCCTGGGACAGGCGAACACCGGGGAGCTGTTTTTT.

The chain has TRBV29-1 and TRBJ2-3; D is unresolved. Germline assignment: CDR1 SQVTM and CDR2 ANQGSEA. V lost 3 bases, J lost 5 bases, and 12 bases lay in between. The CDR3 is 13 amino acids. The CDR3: CSVDLETRDTQYF. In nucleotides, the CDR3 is TGCAGCGTTGACCTCGAAACGAGAGATACGCAGTATTTT.

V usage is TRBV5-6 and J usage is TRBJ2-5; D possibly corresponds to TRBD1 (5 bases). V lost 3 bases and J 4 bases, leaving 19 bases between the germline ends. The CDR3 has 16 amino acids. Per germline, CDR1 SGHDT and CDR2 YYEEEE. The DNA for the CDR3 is TGTGCCAGCAGCTCATCTCTAAGAGGTACAGGAGAGACCCAGTACTTC. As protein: CASSSSLRGTGETQYF. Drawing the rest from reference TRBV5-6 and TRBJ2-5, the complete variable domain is DAGVTQSPTHLIKTRGQQVTLRCSPKSGHDTVSWYQQALGQGPQFIFQYYEEEERQRGNFPDRFSGHQFPNYSSELNVNALLLGDSALYLCASSSSLRGTGETQYFGPGTRLLVL.

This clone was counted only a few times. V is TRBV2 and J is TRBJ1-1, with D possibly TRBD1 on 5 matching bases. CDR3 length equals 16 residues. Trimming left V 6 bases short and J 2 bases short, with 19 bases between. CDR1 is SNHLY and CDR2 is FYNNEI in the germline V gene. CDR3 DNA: TGTGCCAGCAGAGACAGCGACTTTGGGGTTAACACTGAAGCTTTCTTT. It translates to CASRDSDFGVNTEAFF.

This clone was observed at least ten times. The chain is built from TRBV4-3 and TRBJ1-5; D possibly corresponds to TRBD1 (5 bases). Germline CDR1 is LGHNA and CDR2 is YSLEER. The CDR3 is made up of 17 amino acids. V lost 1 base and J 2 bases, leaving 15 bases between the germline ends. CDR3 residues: CASSQAWGGRGNQPQHF. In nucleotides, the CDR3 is TGCGCCAGCAGCCAAGCCTGGGGCGGGAGGGGCAATCAGCCCCAGCATTTT.

The CDR3 DNA follows: TGTGCCAGTAGTATATCATCGGGACAGGGGGCCTACGAGCAGTACTTC. Residues: CASSISSGQGAYEQYF. The chain combines TRBV19 with TRBJ2-7, with TRBD1 identical over 11 bases. The J segment lost 2 bases and the V segment lost 2 bases, leaving 5 bases of the junction unmatched. Per germline, CDR1 LNHDA and CDR2 SQIVND (reference sequence). The CDR3 loop spans 16 amino acids.

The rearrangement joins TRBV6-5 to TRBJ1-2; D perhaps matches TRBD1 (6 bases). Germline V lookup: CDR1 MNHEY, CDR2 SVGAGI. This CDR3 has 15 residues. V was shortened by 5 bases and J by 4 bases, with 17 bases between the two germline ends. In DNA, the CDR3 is TGTGCCAGCAGTCTCTCCTACCGGACAGTCTATGGCTACACCTTC. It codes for CASSLSYRTVYGYTF.

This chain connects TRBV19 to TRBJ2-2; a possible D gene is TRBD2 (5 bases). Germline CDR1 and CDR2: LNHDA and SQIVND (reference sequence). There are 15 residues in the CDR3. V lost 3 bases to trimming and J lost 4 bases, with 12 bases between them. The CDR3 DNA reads TGTGCCAGTAGTATTACCGGGATTGGCACCGGGGAGCTGTTTTTT. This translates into CASSITGIGTGELFF.

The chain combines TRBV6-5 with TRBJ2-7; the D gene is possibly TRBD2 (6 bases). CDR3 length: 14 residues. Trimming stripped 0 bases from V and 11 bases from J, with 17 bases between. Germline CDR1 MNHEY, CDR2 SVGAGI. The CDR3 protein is CASSYSKQVPGEYF. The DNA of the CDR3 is TGTGCCAGCAGTTACTCTAAACAGGTCCCGGGGGAGTACTTC.

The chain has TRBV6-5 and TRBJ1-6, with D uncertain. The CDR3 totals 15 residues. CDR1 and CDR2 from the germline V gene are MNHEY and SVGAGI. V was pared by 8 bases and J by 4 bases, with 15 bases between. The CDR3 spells CASRREGRYNSPLHF. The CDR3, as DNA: TGTGCCAGCCGAAGGGAGGGTCGGTATAATTCACCCCTCCACTTT.

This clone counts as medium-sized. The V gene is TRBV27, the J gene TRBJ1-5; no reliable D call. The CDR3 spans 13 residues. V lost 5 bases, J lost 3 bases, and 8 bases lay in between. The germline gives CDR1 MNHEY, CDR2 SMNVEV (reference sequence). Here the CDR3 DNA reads TGTGCCAGCAGTGCAGGTCCCAATCAGCCCCAGCATTTT. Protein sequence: CASSAGPNQPQHF.

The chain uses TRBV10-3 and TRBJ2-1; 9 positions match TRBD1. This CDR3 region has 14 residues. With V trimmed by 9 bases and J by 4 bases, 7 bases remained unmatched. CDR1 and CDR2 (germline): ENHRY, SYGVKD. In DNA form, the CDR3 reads TGTGCCATGAGCTGGACAGGGGATTACAATGAGCAGTTCTTC. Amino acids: CAMSWTGDYNEQFF.

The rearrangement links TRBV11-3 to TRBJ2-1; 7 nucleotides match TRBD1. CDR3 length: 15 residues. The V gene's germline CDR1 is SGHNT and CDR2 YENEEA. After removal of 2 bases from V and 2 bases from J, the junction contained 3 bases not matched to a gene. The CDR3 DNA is TGTGCCAGCAGCTTAATGGGACAGCCCTACAATGAGCAGTTCTTC. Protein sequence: CASSLMGQPYNEQFF.

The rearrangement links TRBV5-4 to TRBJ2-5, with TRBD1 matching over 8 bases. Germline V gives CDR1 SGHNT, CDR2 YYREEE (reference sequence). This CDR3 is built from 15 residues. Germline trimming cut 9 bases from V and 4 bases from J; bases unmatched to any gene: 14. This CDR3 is CAISTGGIGSETQYF. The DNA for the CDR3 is TGTGCCATCTCAACAGGGGGAATTGGTTCAGAGACCCAGTACTTC.

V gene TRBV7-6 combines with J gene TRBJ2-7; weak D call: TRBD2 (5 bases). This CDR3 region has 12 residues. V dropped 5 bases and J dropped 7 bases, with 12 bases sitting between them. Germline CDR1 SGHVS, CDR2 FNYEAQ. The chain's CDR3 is CASSEDSSEQYF. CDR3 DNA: TGTGCCAGCAGCGAGGACTCCTCTGAGCAGTACTTC.

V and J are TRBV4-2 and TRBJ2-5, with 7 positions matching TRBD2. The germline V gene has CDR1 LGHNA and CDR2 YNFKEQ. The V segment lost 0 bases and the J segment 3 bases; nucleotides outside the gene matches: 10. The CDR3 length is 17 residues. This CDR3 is CASSQEVGPSGKETQYF. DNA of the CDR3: TGTGCCAGCAGCCAAGAAGTGGGGCCTAGCGGAAAAGAGACCCAGTACTTC.

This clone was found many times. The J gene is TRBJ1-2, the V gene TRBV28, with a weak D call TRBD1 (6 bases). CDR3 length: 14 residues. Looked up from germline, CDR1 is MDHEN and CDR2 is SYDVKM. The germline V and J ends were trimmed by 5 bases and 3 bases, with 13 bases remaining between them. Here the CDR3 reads CASSPPGTHYGYTF. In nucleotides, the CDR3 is TGTGCCAGCAGTCCCCCCGGGACACACTATGGCTACACCTTC.

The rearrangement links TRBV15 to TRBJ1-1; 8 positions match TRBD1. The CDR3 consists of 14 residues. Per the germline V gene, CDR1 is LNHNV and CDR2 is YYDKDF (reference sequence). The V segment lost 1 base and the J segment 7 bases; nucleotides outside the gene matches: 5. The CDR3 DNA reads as TGTGCCACCAGCAGAGGTCAGGGGGCAGGTGAAGCTTTCTTT. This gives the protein CATSRGQGAGEAFF.

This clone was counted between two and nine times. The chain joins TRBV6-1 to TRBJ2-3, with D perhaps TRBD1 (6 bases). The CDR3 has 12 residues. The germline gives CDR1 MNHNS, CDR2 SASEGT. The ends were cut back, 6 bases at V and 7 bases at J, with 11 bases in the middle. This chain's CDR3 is CASRPQGNTQYF. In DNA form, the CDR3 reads TGTGCCAGCAGACCACAGGGAAATACGCAGTATTTT.

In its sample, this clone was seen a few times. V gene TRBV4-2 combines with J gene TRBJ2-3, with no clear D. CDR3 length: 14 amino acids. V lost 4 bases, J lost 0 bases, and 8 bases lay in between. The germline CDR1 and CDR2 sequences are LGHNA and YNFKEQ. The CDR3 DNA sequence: TGTGCCAGCAGCCTTCACCGGAGCACAGATACGCAGTATTTT. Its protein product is CASSLHRSTDTQYF.

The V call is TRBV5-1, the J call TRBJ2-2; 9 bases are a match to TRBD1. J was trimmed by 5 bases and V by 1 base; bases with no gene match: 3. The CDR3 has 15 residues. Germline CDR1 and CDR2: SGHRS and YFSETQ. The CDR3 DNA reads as TGCGCCAGCAGCTTGAGGACAGGGGATACCGGGGAGCTGTTTTTT. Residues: CASSLRTGDTGELFF.

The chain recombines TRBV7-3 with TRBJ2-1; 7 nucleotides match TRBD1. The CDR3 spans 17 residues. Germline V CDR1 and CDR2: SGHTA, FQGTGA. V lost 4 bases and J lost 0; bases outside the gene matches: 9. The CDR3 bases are TGTGCCAGCAGCTACTCGCCAGGGGGTAGCTCCTACAATGAGCAGTTCTTC. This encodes CASSYSPGGSSYNEQFF. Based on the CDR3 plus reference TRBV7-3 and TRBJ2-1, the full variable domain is GAGVSQTPSNKVTEKGKYVELRCDPISGHTALYWYRQSLGQGPEFLIYFQGTGAADDSGLPNDRFFAVRPEGSVSTLKIQRTERGDSAVYLCASSYSPGGSSYNEQFFGPGTRLTVL.

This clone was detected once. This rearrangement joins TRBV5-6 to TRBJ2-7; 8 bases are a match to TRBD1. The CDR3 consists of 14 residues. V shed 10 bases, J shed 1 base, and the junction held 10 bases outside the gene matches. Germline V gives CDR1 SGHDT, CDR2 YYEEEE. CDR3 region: CAPLTDRVSYEQYF. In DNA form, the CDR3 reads TGTGCCCCTTTAACGGACAGGGTTTCCTACGAGCAGTACTTC.

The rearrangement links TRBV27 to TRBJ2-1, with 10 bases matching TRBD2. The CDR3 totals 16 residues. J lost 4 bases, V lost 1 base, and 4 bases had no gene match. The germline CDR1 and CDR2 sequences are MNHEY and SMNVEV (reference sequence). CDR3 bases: TGTGCCAGCAGTTTATGGGCTAGCGGGGGTTACAATGAGCAGTTCTTC. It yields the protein CASSLWASGGYNEQFF.

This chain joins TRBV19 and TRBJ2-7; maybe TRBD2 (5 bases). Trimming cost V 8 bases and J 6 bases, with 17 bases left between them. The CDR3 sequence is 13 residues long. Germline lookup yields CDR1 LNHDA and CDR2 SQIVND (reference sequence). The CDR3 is CASAPTGKSEQYF. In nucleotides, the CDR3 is TGTGCCAGTGCCCCTACCGGGAAATCCGAGCAGTACTTC.

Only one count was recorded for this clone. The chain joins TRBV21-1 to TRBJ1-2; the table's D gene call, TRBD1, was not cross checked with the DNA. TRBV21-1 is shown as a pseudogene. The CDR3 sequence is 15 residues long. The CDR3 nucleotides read TGTGCCAGCAGCAAAGCGCAGGGGGAGAACTATGGCTACACCTTC. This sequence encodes CASSKAQGENYGYTF.

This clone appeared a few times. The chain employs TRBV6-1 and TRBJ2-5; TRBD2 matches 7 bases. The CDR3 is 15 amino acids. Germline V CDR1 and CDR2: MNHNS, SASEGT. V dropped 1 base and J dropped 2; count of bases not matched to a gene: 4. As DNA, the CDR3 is TGTGCCAGCAGTGAAGGTTGGGGGGGGCAAGAGACCCAGTACTTC. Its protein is CASSEGWGGQETQYF.